Described below is a single T cell receptor (beta chain) sequence and its context. Its binding antigen is unknown. Per-base qualities were not stored, and no clone one base away is much larger. The germline V gene encodes CDR1 MGHDK and CDR2 SYGVNS. From the cysteine up to the phenylalanine, the CDR3 has a length of 14 residues. Just the 42-base CDR3 DNA is kept, in frame starting at base 1. V is pared back by 5 bases and J by 0 bases, with 10 bases lying between the germline termini. This sample was taken from a study of blood T cell repertoires in COVID-19 (TCRdb year 2020). Describing the broader study: The collaborator samples originated in the United States, Italy and Spain and spanned the acute and convalescent phases of COVID-19. Nearly every sample came with metadata listing a de-identified subject ID, COVID-19 status, age in years and sex. Deeply sampled blood TCRbeta repertoires from subjects exposed to, actively infected with, or recovered from COVID-19 were included in the dataset. The material from the prospective study consisted of cDNA or gDNA derived from T cells, B-cell-depleted T cells, or PBMCs. Where available, HLA class I and class II types were obtained from metadata supplied by the sample provider rather than from assay-based typing. The repertoires were released in a freely available public database meant as a resource for research on the immune response to SARS-CoV-2. The samples were drawn from the first 160 participants of the ongoing ImmuneRACE study and from 1,254 subjects provided by 6 global collaborators. General conclusions and limits of the study: Clinical and demographic metadata were provided uncurated, with the amount varying by source and participant.

The collaborating institutions used their own protocols to collect whole blood in K2EDTA tubes. Collaborator samples were shipped for TCRbeta analysis as frozen whole blood, isolated PBMCs, or DNA extracted from either sample type. The immunoSEQ Assay, a bias-controlled multiplex PCR, was used to amplify TCRbeta CDR3 regions from genomic DNA. As for the original processing: The number of nucleated cells in each sample was estimated by amplification of reference gene primers within the assay. Sequence reads were collapsed and filtered to measure the absolute abundance of every unique TCRbeta CDR3 rearrangement. For each sample, productive Simpson clonality was calculated by taking the square root of Simpson's diversity index across productive rearrangements. Not all clones reach the TCRdb copy of this immuneACCESS table, which keeps in-frame sequences only. Checked studies attribute under half of the gap to unresolved V genes and leave the rest unexplained. The DNA was the basis for D and trimming; V, J and clone size are from that table. Counted in this sample were some 150,000 clones; around nine tenths of them appeared once. In total, the top ten clones hold 3.5% to 4.5% of the sample.

This receptor chain uses TRBV25-1 and TRBJ1-1; tentative D gene TRBD1, with 6 bases matching. Sequencing was carried out using peripheral blood. This TCR was recovered from a woman aged 35 to 49 with acute or convalescent COVID-19. The CDR3 in this case is CASSRRTVNTEAFF. The DNA sequence follows: TGTGCCAGCAGTCGAAGGACAGTGAACACTGAAGCTTTCTTT.